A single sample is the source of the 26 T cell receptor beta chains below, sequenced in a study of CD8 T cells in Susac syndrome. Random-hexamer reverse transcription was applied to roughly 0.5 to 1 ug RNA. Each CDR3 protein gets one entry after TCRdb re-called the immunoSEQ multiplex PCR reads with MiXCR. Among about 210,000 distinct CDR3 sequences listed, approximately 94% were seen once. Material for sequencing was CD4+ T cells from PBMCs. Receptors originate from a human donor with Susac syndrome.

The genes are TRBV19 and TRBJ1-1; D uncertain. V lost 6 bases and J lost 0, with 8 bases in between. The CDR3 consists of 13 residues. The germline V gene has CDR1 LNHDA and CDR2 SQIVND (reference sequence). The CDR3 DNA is TGTGCCAGTAGCCCGACGGTGAACACTGAAGCTTTCTTT. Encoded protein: CASSPTVNTEAFF.

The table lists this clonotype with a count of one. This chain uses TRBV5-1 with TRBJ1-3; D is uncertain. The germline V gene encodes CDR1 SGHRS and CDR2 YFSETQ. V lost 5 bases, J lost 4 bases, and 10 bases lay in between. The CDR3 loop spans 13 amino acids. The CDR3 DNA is TGCGCCAGCAGGGCGGGTCGCGGAAACACCATATATTTT. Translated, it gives CASRAGRGNTIYF.

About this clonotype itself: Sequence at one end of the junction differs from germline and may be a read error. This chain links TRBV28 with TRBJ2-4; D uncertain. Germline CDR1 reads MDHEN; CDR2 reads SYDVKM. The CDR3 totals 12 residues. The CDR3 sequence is CASRHPTAAWNF. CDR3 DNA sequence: TGTGCCAGCAGGCACCCGACTGCCGCTTGGAACTTC.

The CDR3 DNA reads as TGCGCCAGCAGCTTCCAGGGGACCGCAACTAATGAAAAACTGTTTTTT. It encodes CASSFQGTATNEKLFF. The rearrangement joins TRBV5-1 to TRBJ1-4, with D possibly being TRBD1 (6 bases). Germline V gene sequence: CDR1 SGHRS, CDR2 YFSETQ. The CDR3 spans 16 residues. V lost 2 bases, J lost 0 bases, and 11 bases lay in between.

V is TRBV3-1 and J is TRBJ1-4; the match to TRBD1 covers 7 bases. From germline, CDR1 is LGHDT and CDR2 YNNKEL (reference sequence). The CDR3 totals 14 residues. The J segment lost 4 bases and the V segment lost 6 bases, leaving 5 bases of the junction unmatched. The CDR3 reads CASSPTGSNEKLFF. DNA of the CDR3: TGTGCCAGCAGTCCGACAGGGAGTAATGAAAAACTGTTTTTT.

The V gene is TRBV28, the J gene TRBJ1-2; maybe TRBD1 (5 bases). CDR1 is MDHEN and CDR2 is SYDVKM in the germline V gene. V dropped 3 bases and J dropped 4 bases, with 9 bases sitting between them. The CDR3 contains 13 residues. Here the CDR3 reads CASSLTVGYGYTF. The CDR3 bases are TGTGCCAGCAGTTTGACAGTCGGCTATGGCTACACCTTC.

The DNA of the CDR3 is TGCGCCAGCAGCGGGGGGACAGGGTTACGAGAGACCCAGTACTTC. It translates to CASSGGTGLRETQYF. This chain links TRBV5-1 with TRBJ2-5, with 9 bases aligning to TRBD1. The CDR3 length is 15 residues. CDR1 is SGHRS, CDR2 YFSETQ, per germline. The V and J ends lost 4 bases and 4 bases, in that order; junction bases with no gene match: 8.

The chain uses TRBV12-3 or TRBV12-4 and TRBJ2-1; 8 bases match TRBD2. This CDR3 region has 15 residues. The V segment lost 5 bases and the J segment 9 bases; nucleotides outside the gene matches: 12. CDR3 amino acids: CASSKGRGVLSEQFF. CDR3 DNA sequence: TGTGCCAGCAGTAAGGGGCGGGGGGTTTTAAGTGAGCAGTTCTTC.

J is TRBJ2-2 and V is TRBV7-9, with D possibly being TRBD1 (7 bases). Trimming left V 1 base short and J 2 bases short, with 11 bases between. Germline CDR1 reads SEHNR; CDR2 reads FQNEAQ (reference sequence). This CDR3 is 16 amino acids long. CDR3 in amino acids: CASSLGGTENTGELFF. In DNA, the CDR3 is TGTGCCAGCAGCTTAGGCGGGACAGAAAACACCGGGGAGCTGTTTTTT.

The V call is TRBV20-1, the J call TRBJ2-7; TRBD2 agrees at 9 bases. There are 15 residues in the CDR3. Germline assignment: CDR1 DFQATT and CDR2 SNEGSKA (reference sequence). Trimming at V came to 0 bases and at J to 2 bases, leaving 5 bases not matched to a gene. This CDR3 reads CSARDEVAGAYEQYF. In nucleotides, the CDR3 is TGCAGTGCTAGAGATGAGGTAGCGGGGGCCTACGAGCAGTACTTC.

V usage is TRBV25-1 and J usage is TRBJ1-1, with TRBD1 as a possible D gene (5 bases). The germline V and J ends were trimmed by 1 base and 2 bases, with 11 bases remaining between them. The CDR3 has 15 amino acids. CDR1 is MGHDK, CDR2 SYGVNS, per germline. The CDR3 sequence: CASSEFDSLNTEAFF. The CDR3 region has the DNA TGTGCCAGCAGTGAATTCGACAGCTTAAACACTGAAGCTTTCTTT.

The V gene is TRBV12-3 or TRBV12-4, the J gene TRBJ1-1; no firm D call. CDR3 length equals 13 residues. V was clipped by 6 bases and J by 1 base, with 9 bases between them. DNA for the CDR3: TGTGCCAGCAGCCTTACCACGAACACTGAAGCTTTCTTT. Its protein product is CASSLTTNTEAFF.

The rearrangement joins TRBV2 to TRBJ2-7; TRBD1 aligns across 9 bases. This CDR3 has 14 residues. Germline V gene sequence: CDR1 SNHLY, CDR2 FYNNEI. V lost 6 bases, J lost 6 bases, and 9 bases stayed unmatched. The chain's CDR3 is CASSLGTGRVEQYF. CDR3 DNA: TGTGCCAGCAGCCTCGGGACAGGGAGAGTCGAGCAGTACTTC.

The CDR3 DNA reads TGTGCCAGCAGACTTAGGGGGGTAGAAAAAGAGACCCAGTACTTC. It is translated as CASRLRGVEKETQYF. This chain links TRBV7-2 with TRBJ2-5, with D possibly called TRBD1 or TRBD2 (6 bases each). Trimming left V 6 bases short and J 3 bases short, with 17 bases between. Germline V CDR1 and CDR2: SGHTA, FQGNSA. The CDR3 loop spans 15 amino acids.

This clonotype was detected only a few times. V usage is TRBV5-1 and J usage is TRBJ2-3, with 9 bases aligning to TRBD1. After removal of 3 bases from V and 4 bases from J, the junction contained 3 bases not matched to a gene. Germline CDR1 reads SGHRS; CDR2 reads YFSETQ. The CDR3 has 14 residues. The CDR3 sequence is CASSSGTGSDTQYF. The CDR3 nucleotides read TGCGCCAGCAGCTCCGGGACAGGGTCAGATACGCAGTATTTT.

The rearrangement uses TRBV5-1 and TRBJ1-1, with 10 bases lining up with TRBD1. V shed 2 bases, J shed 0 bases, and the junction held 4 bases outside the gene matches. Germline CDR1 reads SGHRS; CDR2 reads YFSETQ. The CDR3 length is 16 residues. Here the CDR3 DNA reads TGCGCCAGCAGCTTTACGACAGGGGGCGTGAACACTGAAGCTTTCTTT. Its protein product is CASSFTTGGVNTEAFF.

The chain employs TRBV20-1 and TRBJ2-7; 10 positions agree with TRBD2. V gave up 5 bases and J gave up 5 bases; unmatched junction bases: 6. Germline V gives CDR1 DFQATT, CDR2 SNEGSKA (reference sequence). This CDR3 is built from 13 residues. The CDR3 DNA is TGCAGTGCTTATAGCGGGGGGCTCAACGAGCAGTACTTC. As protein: CSAYSGGLNEQYF.

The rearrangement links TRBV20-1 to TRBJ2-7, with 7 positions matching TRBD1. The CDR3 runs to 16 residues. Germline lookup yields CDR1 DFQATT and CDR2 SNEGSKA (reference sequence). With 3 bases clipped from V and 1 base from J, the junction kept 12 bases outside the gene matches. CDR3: CSARVLRTGVSYEQYF. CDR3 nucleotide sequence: TGCAGTGCTAGGGTTCTCAGGACAGGAGTTTCCTACGAGCAGTACTTC.

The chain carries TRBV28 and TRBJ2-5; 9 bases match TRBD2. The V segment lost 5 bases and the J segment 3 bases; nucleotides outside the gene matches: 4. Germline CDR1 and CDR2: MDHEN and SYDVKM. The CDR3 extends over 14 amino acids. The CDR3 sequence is CASSVAGAEETQYF. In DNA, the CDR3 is TGTGCCAGCAGTGTAGCGGGGGCCGAAGAGACCCAGTACTTC.

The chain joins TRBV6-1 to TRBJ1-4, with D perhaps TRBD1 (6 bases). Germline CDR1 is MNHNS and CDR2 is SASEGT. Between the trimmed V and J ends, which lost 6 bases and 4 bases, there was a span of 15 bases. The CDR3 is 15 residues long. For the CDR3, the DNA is TGTGCCAGCAGGCTGGAGAGAGGGGGTAATGAAAAACTGTTTTTT. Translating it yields CASRLERGGNEKLFF.

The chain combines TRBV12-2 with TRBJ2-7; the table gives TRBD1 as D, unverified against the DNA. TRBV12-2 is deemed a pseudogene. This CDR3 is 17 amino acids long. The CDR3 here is CASRKYRGPSCSYEQYF. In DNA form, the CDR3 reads TGTGCAAGTCGCAAGTATAGGGGGCCTAGCTGCTCCTACGAGCAGTACTTC.

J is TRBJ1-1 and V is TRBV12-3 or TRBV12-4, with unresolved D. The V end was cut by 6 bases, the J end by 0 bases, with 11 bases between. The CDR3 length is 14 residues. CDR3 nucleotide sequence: TGTGCCAGCAGCTATAGGACGGTGAACACTGAAGCTTTCTTT. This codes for CASSYRTVNTEAFF.

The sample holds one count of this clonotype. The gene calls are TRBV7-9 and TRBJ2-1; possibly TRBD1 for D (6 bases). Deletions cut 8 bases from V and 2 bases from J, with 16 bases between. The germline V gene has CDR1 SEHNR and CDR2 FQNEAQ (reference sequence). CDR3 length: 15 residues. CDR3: CASQALGQPYNEQFF. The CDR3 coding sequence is TGTGCCAGCCAAGCCCTCGGACAGCCCTACAATGAGCAGTTCTTC.

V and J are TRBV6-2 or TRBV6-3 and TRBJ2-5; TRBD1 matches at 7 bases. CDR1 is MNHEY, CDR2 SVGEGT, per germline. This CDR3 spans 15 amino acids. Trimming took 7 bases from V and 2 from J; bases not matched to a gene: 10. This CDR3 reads CASTHGTDLQETQYF. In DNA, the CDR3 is TGTGCCAGCACCCACGGGACAGACCTACAAGAGACCCAGTACTTC.

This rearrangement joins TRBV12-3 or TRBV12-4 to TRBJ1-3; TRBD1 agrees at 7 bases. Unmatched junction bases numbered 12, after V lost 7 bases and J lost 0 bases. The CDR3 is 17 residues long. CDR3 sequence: CASKPVMGQNSGNTIYF. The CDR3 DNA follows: TGTGCCAGCAAGCCCGTCATGGGACAGAACTCTGGAAACACCATATATTTT.

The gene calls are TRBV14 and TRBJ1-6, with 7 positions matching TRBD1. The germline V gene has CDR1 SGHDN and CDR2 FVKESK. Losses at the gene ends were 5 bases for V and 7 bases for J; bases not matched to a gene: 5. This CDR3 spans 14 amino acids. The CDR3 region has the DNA TGTGCCAGCAGCGACAGGGTATGGAATTCACCCCTCCACTTT. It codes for CASSDRVWNSPLHF.